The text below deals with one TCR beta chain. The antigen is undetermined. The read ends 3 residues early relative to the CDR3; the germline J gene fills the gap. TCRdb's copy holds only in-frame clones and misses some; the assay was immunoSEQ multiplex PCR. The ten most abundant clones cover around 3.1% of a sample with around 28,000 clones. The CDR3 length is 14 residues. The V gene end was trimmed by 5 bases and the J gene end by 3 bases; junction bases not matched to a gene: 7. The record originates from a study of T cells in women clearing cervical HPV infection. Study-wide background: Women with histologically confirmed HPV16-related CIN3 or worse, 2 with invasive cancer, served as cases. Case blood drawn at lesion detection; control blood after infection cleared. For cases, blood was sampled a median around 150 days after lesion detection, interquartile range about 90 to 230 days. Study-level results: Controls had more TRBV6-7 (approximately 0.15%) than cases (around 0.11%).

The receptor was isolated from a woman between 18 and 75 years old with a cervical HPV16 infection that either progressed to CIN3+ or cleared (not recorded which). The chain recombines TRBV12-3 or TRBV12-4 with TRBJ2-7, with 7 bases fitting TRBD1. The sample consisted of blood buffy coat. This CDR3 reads CASSEGANDYEQYF. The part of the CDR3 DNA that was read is TGTGCCAGCAGTGAGGGGGCAAATGACTACGAG.